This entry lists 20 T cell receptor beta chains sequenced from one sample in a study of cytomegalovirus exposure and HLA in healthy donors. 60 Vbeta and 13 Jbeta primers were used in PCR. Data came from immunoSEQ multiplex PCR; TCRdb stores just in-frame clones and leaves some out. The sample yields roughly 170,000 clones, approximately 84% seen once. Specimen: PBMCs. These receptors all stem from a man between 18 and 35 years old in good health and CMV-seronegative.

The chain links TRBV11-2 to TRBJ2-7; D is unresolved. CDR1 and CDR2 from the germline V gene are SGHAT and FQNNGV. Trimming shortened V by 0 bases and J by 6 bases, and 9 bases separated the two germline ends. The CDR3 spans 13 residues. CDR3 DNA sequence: TGTGCCAGCAGCTTAGACATACCAGGCGAGCAGTACTTC. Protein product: CASSLDIPGEQYF.

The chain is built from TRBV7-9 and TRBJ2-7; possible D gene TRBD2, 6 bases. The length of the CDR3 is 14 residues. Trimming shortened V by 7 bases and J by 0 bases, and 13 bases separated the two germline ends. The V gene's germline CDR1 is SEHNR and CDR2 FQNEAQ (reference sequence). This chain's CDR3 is CASTSALSSYEQYF. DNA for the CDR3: TGTGCCAGCACTAGCGCACTTAGCTCCTACGAGCAGTACTTC.

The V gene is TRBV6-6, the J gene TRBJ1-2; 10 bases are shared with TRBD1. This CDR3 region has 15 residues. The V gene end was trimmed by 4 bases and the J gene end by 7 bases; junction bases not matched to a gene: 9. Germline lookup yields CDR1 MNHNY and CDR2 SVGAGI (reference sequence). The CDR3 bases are TGTGCCAGCAGTTGGACAGGGGGAATGGAGGGTGGCTACACCTTC. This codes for CASSWTGGMEGGYTF.

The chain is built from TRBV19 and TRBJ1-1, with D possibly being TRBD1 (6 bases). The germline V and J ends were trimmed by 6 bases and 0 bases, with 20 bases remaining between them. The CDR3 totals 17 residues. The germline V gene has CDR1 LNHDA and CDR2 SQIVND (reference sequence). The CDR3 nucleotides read TGTGCCAGTAGCTGGGACACGACTAAACCAATGAACACTGAAGCTTTCTTT. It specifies CASSWDTTKPMNTEAFF.

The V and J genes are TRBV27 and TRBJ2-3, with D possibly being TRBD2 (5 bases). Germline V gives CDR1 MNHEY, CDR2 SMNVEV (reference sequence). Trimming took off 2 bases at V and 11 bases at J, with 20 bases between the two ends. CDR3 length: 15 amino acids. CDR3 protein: CASSLGSGAYIRQYF. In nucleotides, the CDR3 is TGTGCCAGCAGTTTAGGAAGCGGCGCATATATCCGGCAGTATTTT.

DNA for the CDR3: TGTGCCAGCAGTTACGGGCCGATTCAGTACTTC. Protein: CASSYGPIQYF. The rearrangement joins TRBV6-5 to TRBJ2-4, with no clear D. This CDR3 is built from 11 residues. Trimming removed 2 bases from V and 10 bases from J, with 6 bases in between. Germline V gives CDR1 MNHEY, CDR2 SVGAGI.

CDR3 amino acids: CASSPWDSHGNTEAFF. Here the CDR3 DNA reads TGTGCCAGCTCACCTTGGGACAGCCACGGAAACACTGAAGCTTTCTTT. The chain recombines TRBV18 with TRBJ1-1; the match to TRBD1 covers 7 bases. V lost 3 bases to trimming and J lost 2 bases; unmatched junction nucleotides: 9. The germline CDR1 and CDR2 sequences are KGHSH and LQKENI. The CDR3 contains 16 residues.

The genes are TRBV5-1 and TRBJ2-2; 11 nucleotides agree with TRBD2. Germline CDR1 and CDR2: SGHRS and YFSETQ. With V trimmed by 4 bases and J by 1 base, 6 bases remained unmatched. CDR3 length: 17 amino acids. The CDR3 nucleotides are TGCGCCAGCAGCCTTCCAGGGACTAGCGGGAACACCGGGGAGCTGTTTTTT. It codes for CASSLPGTSGNTGELFF.

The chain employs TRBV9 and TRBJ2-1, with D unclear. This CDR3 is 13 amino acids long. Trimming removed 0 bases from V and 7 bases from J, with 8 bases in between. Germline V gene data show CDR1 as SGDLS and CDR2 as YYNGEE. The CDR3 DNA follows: TGTGCCAGCAGCGTAGCCTCCGGGAATGAGCAGTTCTTC. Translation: CASSVASGNEQFF.

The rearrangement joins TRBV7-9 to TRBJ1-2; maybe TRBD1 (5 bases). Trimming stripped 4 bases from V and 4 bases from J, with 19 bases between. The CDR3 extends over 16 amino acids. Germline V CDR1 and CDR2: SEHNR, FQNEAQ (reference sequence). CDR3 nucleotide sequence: TGTGCCAGCAGCTCCTCCTCGGGACTCGGGATCTATGGCTACACCTTC. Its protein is CASSSSSGLGIYGYTF.

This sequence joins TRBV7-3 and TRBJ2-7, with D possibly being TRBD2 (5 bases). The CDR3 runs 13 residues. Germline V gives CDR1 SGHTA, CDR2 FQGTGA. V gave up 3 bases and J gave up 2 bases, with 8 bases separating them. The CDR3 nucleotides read TGTGCCAGCAGCTTCGGAGCGGCCTACGAGCAGTACTTC. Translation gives CASSFGAAYEQYF.

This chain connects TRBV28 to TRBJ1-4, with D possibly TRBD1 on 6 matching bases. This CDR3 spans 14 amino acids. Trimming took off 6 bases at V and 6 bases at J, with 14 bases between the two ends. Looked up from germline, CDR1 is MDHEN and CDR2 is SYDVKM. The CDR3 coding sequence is TGTGCCAGCAGCTTAGGGGGGGCTCATGAAAAACTGTTTTTT. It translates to CASSLGGAHEKLFF.

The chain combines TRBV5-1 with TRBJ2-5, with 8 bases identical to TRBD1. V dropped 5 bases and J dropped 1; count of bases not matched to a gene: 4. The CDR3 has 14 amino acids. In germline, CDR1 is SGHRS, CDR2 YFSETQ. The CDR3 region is CASRSGQGQETQYF. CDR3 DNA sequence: TGCGCCAGCAGATCAGGACAGGGCCAAGAGACCCAGTACTTC.

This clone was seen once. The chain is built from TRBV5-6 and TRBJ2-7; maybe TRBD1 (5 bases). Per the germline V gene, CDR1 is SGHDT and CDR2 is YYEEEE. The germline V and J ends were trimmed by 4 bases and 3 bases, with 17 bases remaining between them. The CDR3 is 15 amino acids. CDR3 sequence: CASSVSGTGDYEQYF. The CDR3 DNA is TGTGCCAGCAGCGTCTCAGGAACAGGAGACTACGAGCAGTACTTC.

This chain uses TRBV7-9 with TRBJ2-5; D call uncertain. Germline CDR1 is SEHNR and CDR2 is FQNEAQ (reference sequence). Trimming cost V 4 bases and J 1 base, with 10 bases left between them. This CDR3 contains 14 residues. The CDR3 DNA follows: TGTGCCAGCAGCTCCGAATGGGCCCAAGAGACCCAGTACTTC. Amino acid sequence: CASSSEWAQETQYF.

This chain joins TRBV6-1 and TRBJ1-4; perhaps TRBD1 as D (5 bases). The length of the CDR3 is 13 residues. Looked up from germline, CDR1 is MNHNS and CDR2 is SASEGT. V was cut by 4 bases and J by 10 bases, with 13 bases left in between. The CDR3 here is CASSVSGGVKLFF. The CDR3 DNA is TGTGCCAGCAGTGTCTCCGGGGGAGTAAAACTGTTTTTT.

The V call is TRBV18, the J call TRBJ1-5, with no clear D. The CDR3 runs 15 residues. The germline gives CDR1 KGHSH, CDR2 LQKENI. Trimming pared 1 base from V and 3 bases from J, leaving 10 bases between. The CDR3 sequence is CASSPQGGINQPQHF. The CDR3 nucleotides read TGTGCCAGCTCACCACAGGGAGGGATCAATCAGCCCCAGCATTTT. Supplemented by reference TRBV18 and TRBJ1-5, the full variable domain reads NAGVMQNPRHLVRRRGQEARLRCSPMKGHSHVYWYRQLPEEGLKFMVYLQKENIIDESGMPKERFSAEFPKEGPSILRIQQVVRGDSAAYFCASSPQGGINQPQHFGDGTRLSIL.

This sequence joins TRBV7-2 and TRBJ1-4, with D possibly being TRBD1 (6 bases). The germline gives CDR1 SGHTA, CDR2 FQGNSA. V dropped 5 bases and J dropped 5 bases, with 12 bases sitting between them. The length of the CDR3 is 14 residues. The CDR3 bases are TGTGCCAGCAGCAAGACAAGGGGGAATGAAAAACTGTTTTTT. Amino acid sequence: CASSKTRGNEKLFF.

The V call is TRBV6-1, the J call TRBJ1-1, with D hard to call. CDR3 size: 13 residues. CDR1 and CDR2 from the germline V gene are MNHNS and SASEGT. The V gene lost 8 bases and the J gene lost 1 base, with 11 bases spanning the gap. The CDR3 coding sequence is TGTGCCAGCTCCCCCTCCGGGAACACTGAAGCTTTCTTT. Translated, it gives CASSPSGNTEAFF.

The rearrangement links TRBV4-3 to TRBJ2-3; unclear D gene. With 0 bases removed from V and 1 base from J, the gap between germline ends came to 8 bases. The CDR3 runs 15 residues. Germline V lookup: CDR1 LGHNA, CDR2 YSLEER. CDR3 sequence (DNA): TGCGCCAGCAGCCAAGACAGTGTTGGCACAGATACGCAGTATTTT. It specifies CASSQDSVGTDTQYF.